Ten or more counts support the clone carrying this T cell receptor beta chain. The antigen remains undetermined. The authors sequenced patients whose flow cytometry had shown CD8+CD57+ cell expansion. Severe acquired aplastic anemia was present in all patients. Patients had received no therapy at the time of blood sampling. This CDR3 is built from 13 residues. The germline V and J ends were trimmed by 7 bases and 5 bases, with 11 bases remaining between them. The germline V gene encodes CDR1 ENHRY and CDR2 SYGVKD. These data originate in a study of CD8+CD57+ T cells in acquired aplastic anemia. Turning to the study itself: Sorted CD4+ and CD8+ cells yielded DNA averaging approximately 3 ug.

The study profiled TCR beta VDJ and CDR3 using genomic DNA as template. TCRdb itself ran the reads through MiXCR, one entry per CDR3 protein. Among about 160,000 distinct CDR3 sequences listed, roughly 43% were seen once. Regarding the study as a whole: Common to patients and controls were 25 to 30 CD8+ CDR3 sequences.

V and J are TRBV10-3 and TRBJ1-4, with D uncertain. The TCR was taken from a human donor with aplastic anemia. The sample consisted of sorted CD4+, CD8+, or CD8+CD57+ T cells (not recorded which) from PBMCs. In DNA form, the CDR3 reads TGTGCCATCAAAGAAGGATTCAATGAAAAACTGTTTTTT. Protein product: CAIKEGFNEKLFF.